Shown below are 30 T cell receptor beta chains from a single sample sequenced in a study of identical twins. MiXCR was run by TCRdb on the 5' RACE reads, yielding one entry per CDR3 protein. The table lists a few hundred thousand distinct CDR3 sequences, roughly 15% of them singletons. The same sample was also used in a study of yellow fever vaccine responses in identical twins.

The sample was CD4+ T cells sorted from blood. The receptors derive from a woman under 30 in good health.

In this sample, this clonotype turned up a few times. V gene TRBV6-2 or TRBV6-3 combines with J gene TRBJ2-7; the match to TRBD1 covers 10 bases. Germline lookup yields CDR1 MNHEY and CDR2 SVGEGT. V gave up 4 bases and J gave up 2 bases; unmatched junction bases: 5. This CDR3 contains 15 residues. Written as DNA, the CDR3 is TGTGCCAGCAGTTCCGGGACAGGGGTCACCTACGAGCAGTACGTC. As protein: CASSSGTGVTYEQYV.

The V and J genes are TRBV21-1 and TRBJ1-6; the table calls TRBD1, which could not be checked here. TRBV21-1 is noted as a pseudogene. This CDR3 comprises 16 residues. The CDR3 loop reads CASSRGGDPYNSPLHF. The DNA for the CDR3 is TGTGCCAGCAGCCGAGGGGGGGATCCCTATAATTCACCCCTCCACTTT.

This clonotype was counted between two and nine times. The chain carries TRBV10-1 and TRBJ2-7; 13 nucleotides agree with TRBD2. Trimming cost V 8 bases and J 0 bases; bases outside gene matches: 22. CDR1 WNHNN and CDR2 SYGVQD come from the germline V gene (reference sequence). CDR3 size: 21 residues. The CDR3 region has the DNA TGCGCCAGCTACTTATCAAACGGGACTAGCGGGATAGGGGGTAGCTCCTACGAGCAGTACTTC. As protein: CASYLSNGTSGIGGSSYEQYF.

The CDR3 protein is CASSFALTTTDTQYF. As DNA, the CDR3 is TGCGCCAGCAGCTTCGCACTAACCACCACAGATACGCAGTATTTT. The chain employs TRBV5-1 and TRBJ2-3; D gene unclear. This CDR3 spans 15 amino acids. V gave up 2 bases and J gave up 2 bases, with 12 bases separating them. Germline V gene lookup returns CDR1 SGHRS and CDR2 YFSETQ.

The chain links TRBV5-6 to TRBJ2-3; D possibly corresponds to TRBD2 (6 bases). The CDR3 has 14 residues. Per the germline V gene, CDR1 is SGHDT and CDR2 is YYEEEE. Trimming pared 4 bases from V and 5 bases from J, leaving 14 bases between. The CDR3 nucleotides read TGTGCCAGCAGCAACCGGGACTCGGTAGATACGCAGTATTTT. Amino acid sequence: CASSNRDSVDTQYF.

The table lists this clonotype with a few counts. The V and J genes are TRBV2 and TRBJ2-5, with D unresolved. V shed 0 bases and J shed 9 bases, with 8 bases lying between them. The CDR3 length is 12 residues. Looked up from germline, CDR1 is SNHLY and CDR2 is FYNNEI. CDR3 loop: CASSEAGAAQYF. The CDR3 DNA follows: TGTGCCAGCAGTGAAGCAGGAGCCGCCCAGTACTTC.

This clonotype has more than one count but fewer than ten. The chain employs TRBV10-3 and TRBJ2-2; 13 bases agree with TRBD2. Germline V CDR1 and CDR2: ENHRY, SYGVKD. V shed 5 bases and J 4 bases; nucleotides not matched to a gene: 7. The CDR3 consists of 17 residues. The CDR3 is CAISTGTSGMSTGELFF. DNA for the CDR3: TGTGCCATCAGTACAGGGACTAGCGGGATGTCCACCGGGGAGCTGTTTTTT.

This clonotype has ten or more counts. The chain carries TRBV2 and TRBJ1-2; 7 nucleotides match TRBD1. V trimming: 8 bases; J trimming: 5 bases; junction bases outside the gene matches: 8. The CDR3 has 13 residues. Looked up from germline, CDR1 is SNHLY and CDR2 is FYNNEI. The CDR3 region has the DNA TGTGCCAGCCGACAGGGAGGGGGTTATGGCTACACCTTC. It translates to CASRQGGGYGYTF. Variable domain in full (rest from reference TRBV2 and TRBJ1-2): EPEVTQTPSHQVTQMGQEVILRCVPISNHLYFYWYRQILGQKVEFLVSFYNNEISEKSEIFDDQFSVERPDGSNFTLKIRSTKLEDSAMYFCASRQGGGYGYTFGSGTRLTVV.

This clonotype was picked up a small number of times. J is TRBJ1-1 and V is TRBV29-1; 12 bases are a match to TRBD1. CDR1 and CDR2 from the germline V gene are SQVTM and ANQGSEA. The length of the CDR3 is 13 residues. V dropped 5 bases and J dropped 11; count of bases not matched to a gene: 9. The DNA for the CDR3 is TGCAGCGTTCACAGGGGGACAGGGGGCGACGCTTTCTTT. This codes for CSVHRGTGGDAFF.

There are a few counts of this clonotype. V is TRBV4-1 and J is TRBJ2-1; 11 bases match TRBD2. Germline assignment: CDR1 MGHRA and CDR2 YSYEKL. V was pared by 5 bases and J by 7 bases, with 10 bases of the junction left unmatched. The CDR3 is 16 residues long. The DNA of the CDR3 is TGCGCCAGCAGCGAAAGTCCGACTAGCGGGGAAAATGAGCAGTTCTTC. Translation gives CASSESPTSGENEQFF.

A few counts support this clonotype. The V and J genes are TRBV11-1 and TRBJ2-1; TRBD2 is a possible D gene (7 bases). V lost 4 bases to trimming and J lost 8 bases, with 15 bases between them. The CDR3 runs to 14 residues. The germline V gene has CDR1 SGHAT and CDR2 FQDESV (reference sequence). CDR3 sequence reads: CASSSQGTSDEQFF. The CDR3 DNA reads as TGTGCCAGCAGCTCACAGGGTACTAGCGATGAGCAGTTCTTC.

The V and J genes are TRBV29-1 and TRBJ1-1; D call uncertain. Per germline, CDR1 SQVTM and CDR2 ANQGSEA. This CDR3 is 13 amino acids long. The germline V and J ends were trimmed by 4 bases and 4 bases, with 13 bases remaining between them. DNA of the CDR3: TGCAGCGTTGTTAGGGCAACCGGCACTGAAGCTTTCTTT. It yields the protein CSVVRATGTEAFF.

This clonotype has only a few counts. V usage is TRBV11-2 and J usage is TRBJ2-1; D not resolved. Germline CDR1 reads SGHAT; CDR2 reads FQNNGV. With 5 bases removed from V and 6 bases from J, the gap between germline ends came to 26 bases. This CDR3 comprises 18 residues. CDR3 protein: CASSPDALWSQVRNEQFF. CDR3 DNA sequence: TGTGCCAGCAGCCCGGACGCTTTGTGGTCGCAGGTTCGCAATGAGCAGTTCTTC. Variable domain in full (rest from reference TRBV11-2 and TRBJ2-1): EAGVAQSPRYKIIEKRQSVAFWCNPISGHATLYWYQQILGQGPKLLIQFQNNGVVDDSQLPKDRFSAERLKGVDSTLKIQPAKLEDSAVYLCASSPDALWSQVRNEQFFGPGTRLTVL.

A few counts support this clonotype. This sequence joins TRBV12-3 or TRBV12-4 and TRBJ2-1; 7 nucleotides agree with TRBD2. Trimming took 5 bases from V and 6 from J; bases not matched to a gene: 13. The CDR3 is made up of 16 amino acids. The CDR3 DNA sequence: TGTGCCAGCAGTCGCCGCCTGTCGGGAGGAGGCAATGAGCAGTTCTTC. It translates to CASSRRLSGGGNEQFF.

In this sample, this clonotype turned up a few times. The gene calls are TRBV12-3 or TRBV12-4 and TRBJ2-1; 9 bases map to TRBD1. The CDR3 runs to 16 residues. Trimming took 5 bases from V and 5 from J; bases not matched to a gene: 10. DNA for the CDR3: TGTGCCAGCAGTCCCGCCCGGACAGGGGCCGACAATGAGCAGTTCTTC. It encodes CASSPARTGADNEQFF.

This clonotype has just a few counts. This chain's CDR3 is CSASRSSGRVYEQYF. CDR3 nucleotides: TGCAGTGCTAGCCGTTCTAGCGGGAGAGTCTACGAGCAGTACTTC. This sequence joins TRBV20-1 and TRBJ2-7, with 10 bases aligning to TRBD2. J was trimmed by 3 bases and V by 3 bases; bases with no gene match: 8. The germline V gene has CDR1 DFQATT and CDR2 SNEGSKA (reference sequence). The CDR3 runs to 15 residues.

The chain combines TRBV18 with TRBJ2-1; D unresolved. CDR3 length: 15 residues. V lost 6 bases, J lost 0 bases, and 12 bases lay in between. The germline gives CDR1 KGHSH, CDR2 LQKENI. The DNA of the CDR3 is TGTGCCAGCTCCCATAGCAGCCTCTCCTACAATGAGCAGTTCTTC. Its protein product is CASSHSSLSYNEQFF.

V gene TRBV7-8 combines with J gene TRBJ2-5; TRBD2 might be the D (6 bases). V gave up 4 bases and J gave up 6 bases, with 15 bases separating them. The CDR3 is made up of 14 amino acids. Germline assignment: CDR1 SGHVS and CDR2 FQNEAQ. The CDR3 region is CASSSRDSLKTQYF. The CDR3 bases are TGTGCCAGCAGCTCAAGGGACTCTCTAAAGACCCAGTACTTC.

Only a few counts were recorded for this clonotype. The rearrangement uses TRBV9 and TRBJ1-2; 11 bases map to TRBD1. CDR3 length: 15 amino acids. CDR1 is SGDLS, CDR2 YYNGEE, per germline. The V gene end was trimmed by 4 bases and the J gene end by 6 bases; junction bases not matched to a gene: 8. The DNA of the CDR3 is TGTGCCAGCAGCAGCTGGACAGGGGGCGTCGATGGCTACACCTTC. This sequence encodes CASSSWTGGVDGYTF.

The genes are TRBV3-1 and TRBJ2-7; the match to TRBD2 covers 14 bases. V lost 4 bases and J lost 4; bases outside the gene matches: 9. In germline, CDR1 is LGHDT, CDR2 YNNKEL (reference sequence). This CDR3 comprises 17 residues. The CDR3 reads CASSPYPGLAGEYEQYF. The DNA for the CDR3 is TGTGCCAGCAGCCCTTACCCGGGACTAGCGGGAGAGTACGAGCAGTACTTC.

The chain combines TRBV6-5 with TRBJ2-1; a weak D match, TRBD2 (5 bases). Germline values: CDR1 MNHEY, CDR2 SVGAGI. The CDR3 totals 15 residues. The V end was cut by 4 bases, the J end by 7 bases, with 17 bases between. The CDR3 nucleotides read TGTGCCAGCAGTTCCGTAGTCGGGATGCATAATGAGCAGTTCTTC. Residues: CASSSVVGMHNEQFF.

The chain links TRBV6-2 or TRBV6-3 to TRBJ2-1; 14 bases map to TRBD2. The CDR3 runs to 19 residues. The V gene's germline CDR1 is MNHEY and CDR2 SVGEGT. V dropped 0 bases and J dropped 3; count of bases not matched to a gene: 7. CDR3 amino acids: CASSYSLRLAGGDYNEQFF. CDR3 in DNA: TGTGCCAGCAGTTACTCGCTGCGACTAGCGGGAGGGGACTACAATGAGCAGTTCTTC.

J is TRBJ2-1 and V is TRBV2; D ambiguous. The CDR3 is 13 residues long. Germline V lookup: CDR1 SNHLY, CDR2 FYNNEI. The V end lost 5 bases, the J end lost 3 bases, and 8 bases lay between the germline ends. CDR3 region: CASSTDHYNEQFF. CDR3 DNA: TGTGCCAGCAGTACTGACCACTACAATGAGCAGTTCTTC.

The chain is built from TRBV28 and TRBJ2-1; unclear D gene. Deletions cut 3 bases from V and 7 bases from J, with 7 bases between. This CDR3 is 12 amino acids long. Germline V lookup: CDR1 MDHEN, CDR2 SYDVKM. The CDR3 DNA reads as TGTGCCAGCAGTTTCATCGGGAATGAGCAGTTCTTC. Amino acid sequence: CASSFIGNEQFF.

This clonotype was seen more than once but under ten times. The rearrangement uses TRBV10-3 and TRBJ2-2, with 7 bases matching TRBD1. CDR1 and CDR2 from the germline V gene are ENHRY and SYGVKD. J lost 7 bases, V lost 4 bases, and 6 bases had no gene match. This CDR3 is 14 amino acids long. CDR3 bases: TGTGCCATCAGTGGACAGGGAAAAGACGGGGAGCTGTTTTTT. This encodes CAISGQGKDGELFF.

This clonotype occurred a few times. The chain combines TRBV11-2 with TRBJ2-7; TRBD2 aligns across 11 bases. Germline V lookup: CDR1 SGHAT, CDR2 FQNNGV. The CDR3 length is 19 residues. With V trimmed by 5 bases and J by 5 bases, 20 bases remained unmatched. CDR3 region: CASSPVKLAGGPFRHEQYF. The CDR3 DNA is TGTGCCAGCAGCCCGGTAAAGTTAGCGGGAGGGCCTTTTAGACACGAGCAGTACTTC.

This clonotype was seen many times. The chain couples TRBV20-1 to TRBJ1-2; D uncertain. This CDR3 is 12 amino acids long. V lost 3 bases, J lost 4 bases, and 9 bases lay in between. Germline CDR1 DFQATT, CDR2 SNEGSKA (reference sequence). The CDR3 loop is CSARAQTYGYTF. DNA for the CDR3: TGCAGTGCTAGGGCTCAGACCTATGGCTACACCTTC.

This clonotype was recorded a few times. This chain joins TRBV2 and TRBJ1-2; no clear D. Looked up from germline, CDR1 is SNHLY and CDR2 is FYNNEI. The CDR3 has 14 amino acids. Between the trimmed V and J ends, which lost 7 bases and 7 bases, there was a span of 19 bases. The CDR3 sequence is CASTSQRTGAGYTF. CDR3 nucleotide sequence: TGTGCCAGCACTTCCCAGCGGACCGGTGCTGGCTACACCTTC. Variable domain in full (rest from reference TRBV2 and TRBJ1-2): EPEVTQTPSHQVTQMGQEVILRCVPISNHLYFYWYRQILGQKVEFLVSFYNNEISEKSEIFDDQFSVERPDGSNFTLKIRSTKLEDSAMYFCASTSQRTGAGYTFGSGTRLTVV.

CDR3 in DNA: TGTGCCAGCAGGGCCGGGCCCAACACCGGGGAGCTGTTTTTT. It specifies CASRAGPNTGELFF. V gene TRBV14 combines with J gene TRBJ2-2, with D hard to call. The CDR3 totals 14 residues. Trimming pared 6 bases from V and 2 bases from J, leaving 10 bases between. Germline values: CDR1 SGHDN, CDR2 FVKESK.

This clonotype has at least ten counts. The CDR3 nucleotides read TGTGCCAGCAGCCAAGATCGAGGCAGCGTGGCTCAGCCCCAGCATTTT. As protein: CASSQDRGSVAQPQHF. V usage is TRBV3-1 and J usage is TRBJ1-5; the D is unclear. The V gene's germline CDR1 is LGHDT and CDR2 YNNKEL (reference sequence). Trimming left V 0 bases short and J 6 bases short, with 15 bases between. This CDR3 contains 16 residues.